This passage covers 22 T cell receptor beta chains from one sample sequenced in a study of T cells in Graves' hyperthyroidism and ophthalmopathy. The investigators amplified TCR beta CDR3 regions from RNA transcripts. The TCR CDR3 was amplified in a first-round RT-PCR using the HTBI primer set. TCRdb reanalysed the multiplex PCR reads using MiXCR and keeps one entry per CDR3 protein. The sample has some 300,000 distinct CDR3 sequences; approximately 15% are singletons. Sequences were obtained from blood. Receptor source: a young man with Graves' hyperthyroidism.

The chain is built from TRBV9 and TRBJ2-7; 9 bases agree with TRBD2. The CDR3 spans 15 residues. The V gene end was trimmed by 3 bases and the J gene end by 3 bases; junction bases not matched to a gene: 7. Germline V gene sequence: CDR1 SGDLS, CDR2 YYNGEE. For the CDR3, the DNA is TGTGCCAGCAGCGGGGCCGGGACTAGCAGCTACGAGCAGTACTTC. This sequence encodes CASSGAGTSSYEQYF.

The chain recombines TRBV24-1 with TRBJ2-1, with TRBD2 matching 8 bases. This CDR3 is built from 16 residues. Losses at the gene ends were 5 bases for V and 8 bases for J; bases not matched to a gene: 13. Germline V gives CDR1 KGHDR, CDR2 SFDVKD. The chain's CDR3 is CATSGKGTRRLDEQFF. As DNA, the CDR3 is TGTGCCACCAGTGGAAAGGGGACTAGGAGACTAGATGAGCAGTTCTTC.

This clonotype was counted many times. V gene TRBV20-1 combines with J gene TRBJ2-1, with D unclear. Trimming removed 6 bases at V and 5 bases at J, with 14 bases between. Germline V lookup: CDR1 DFQATT, CDR2 SNEGSKA (reference sequence). The CDR3 totals 13 residues. In nucleotides, the CDR3 is TGCAGTGCCCTATCTTCCCCCGACAATGAGCAGTTCTTC. Amino acids: CSALSSPDNEQFF.

This clonotype was counted ten times or more. The genes are TRBV27 and TRBJ2-3; 9 bases map to TRBD2. Germline V gene sequence: CDR1 MNHEY, CDR2 SMNVEV (reference sequence). J lost 3 bases, V lost 1 base, and 5 bases had no gene match. CDR3 length equals 16 residues. The chain's CDR3 is CASSLFAGGGTDTQYF. Written as DNA, the CDR3 is TGTGCCAGCAGTTTATTCGCGGGAGGGGGGACAGATACGCAGTATTTT.

This clonotype was recorded at least ten times. The chain uses TRBV11-2 and TRBJ1-2; D gene unclear. Germline values: CDR1 SGHAT, CDR2 FQNNGV. The CDR3 consists of 15 residues. V dropped 2 bases and J dropped 4 bases, with 14 bases sitting between them. The CDR3 DNA sequence: TGTGCCAGCAGCTTACTTTCGGGCAGGATCTATGGCTACACCTTC. Residues: CASSLLSGRIYGYTF. Using reference TRBV11-2 and TRBJ1-2 for the parts outside the CDR3, the full variable domain is EAGVAQSPRYKIIEKRQSVAFWCNPISGHATLYWYQQILGQGPKLLIQFQNNGVVDDSQLPKDRFSAERLKGVDSTLKIQPAKLEDSAVYLCASSLLSGRIYGYTFGSGTRLTVV.

In this sample, this clonotype turned up many times. The rearrangement uses TRBV5-1 and TRBJ1-1; 10 nucleotides align to TRBD1. V dropped 7 bases and J dropped 8; count of bases not matched to a gene: 11. There are 14 residues in the CDR3. CDR1 and CDR2 (germline): SGHRS, YFSETQ. In DNA form, the CDR3 reads TGCGCCAGCGTATTGAATCGGGACAGGGGCGAAGCTTTCTTT. Protein sequence: CASVLNRDRGEAFF.

This clonotype was counted a few times. Relative to the germline gene, one junction end is altered; a read error may explain this. The chain uses TRBV6-1 and TRBJ1-2; 7 bases align to TRBD1. The CDR3 extends over 15 amino acids. The germline V gene encodes CDR1 MNHNS and CDR2 SASEGT. The CDR3 loop reads CARRPLTGMVYGYTF. The CDR3 DNA reads as TGTGCCCGCAGACCCCTGACAGGGATGGTCTATGGCTACACCTTC.

As to this clonotype: Being one base from a much bigger clone, this may be a read error. The chain recombines TRBV30 with TRBJ1-1; TRBD1 matches at 7 bases. The CDR3 contains 13 residues. Per the germline V gene, CDR1 is GTSNPN and CDR2 is SVGIG (reference sequence). Trimming took 3 bases from V and 1 from J; bases not matched to a gene: 2. The CDR3 nucleotides are TGTGCCTGGAGCAGGGGGGAGAACACTGAAGCTTTCTTT. Translation: CAWSRGENTEAFF.

This clonotype was recorded at least ten times. This chain uses TRBV12-3 or TRBV12-4 with TRBJ2-5; D is uncertain. V was cut by 1 base and J by 3 bases, with 9 bases left in between. This CDR3 has 14 amino acids. The CDR3 bases are TGTGCCAGCAGTTTAGGGCTAGGCAAAGAGACCCAGTACTTC. Protein product: CASSLGLGKETQYF.

This clonotype was found many times. This chain uses TRBV6-1 with TRBJ2-2, with 7 bases identical to TRBD1. The germline V gene encodes CDR1 MNHNS and CDR2 SASEGT. This CDR3 has 16 amino acids. V lost 0 bases to trimming and J lost 3 bases; unmatched junction nucleotides: 4. The CDR3 loop reads CASSEATGWDTGELFF. In nucleotides, the CDR3 is TGTGCCAGCAGTGAAGCGACAGGGTGGGACACCGGGGAGCTGTTTTTT.

This clonotype was seen more than once but under ten times. The V call is TRBV6-2 or TRBV6-3, the J call TRBJ2-5, with 10 nucleotides matching TRBD2. CDR1 is MNHEY, CDR2 SVGEGT, per germline. The CDR3 runs 16 residues. V shed 5 bases, J shed 3 bases, and the junction held 9 bases outside the gene matches. The CDR3 protein is CASSHRTSGLKETQYF. CDR3 DNA sequence: TGTGCCAGCAGTCATAGGACTAGCGGATTGAAAGAGACCCAGTACTTC.

This clonotype was counted at least ten times. V and J are TRBV12-3 or TRBV12-4 and TRBJ1-1; no clear D. V lost 3 bases and J 12 bases, leaving 11 bases between the germline ends. The CDR3 runs 11 residues. CDR3 sequence: CASSFKGRTFF. DNA for the CDR3: TGTGCCAGCAGTTTTAAGGGCAGGACTTTCTTT.

This clonotype occurred many times. The rearrangement links TRBV2 to TRBJ1-4, with unresolved D. The V gene lost 6 bases and the J gene lost 10 bases, with 21 bases spanning the gap. Germline loops: CDR1 SNHLY, CDR2 FYNNEI. The CDR3 covers 15 residues. The DNA for the CDR3 is TGTGCCAGCAGCCCCGTCGCCAGACTTTCGGCAAAACTGTTTTTT. Translation gives CASSPVARLSAKLFF.

This clonotype was detected only a few times. The V and J genes are TRBV15 and TRBJ2-1, with D possibly matching TRBD1 (5 bases). The CDR3 length is 13 residues. The V end was cut by 8 bases, the J end by 3 bases, with 11 bases between. Germline loops: CDR1 LNHNV, CDR2 YYDKDF (reference sequence). The CDR3 bases are TGTGCCACCGGCCGGACACTCTACAATGAGCAGTTCTTC. Translation gives CATGRTLYNEQFF.

This clonotype was observed at least ten times. V and J are TRBV11-3 and TRBJ2-7, with 8 bases that match TRBD1. Germline lookup yields CDR1 SGHNT and CDR2 YENEEA. J gave up 0 bases and V 1 base, and 2 bases lay outside the gene matches. CDR3 length equals 15 residues. CDR3 protein: CASSLAGTGSYEQYF. CDR3 DNA: TGTGCCAGCAGCTTAGCTGGGACAGGCTCCTACGAGCAGTACTTC.

There are many counts of this clonotype. The J gene is TRBJ1-1, the V gene TRBV30; D is undetermined. CDR3 length: 12 residues. The germline CDR1 and CDR2 sequences are GTSNPN and SVGIG (reference sequence). V was pared by 0 bases and J by 9 bases, with 11 bases between. The CDR3 reads CAWSVSQVKAFF. The DNA of the CDR3 is TGTGCCTGGAGTGTATCGCAGGTCAAAGCTTTCTTT.

V usage is TRBV27 and J usage is TRBJ2-4; maybe TRBD1 (6 bases). Germline lookup yields CDR1 MNHEY and CDR2 SMNVEV (reference sequence). This CDR3 contains 16 residues. Deletions cut 5 bases from V and 0 bases from J, with 14 bases between. This chain's CDR3 is CASSPQGRSAKNIQYF. Here the CDR3 DNA reads TGTGCCAGCAGTCCACAGGGACGATCAGCCAAAAACATTCAGTACTTC.

The rearrangement joins TRBV20-1 to TRBJ1-2; D gene ambiguous. Trimming cost V 5 bases and J 5 bases, with 24 bases left between them. CDR1 is DFQATT and CDR2 is SNEGSKA in the germline V gene (reference sequence). CDR3 length equals 16 residues. This CDR3 is CSAPPPLGADGYGYTF. The CDR3 DNA follows: TGCAGTGCTCCCCCGCCGTTGGGCGCCGATGGGTATGGCTACACCTTC.

J is TRBJ1-2 and V is TRBV29-1; no reliable D call. The germline V gene encodes CDR1 SQVTM and CDR2 ANQGSEA. The CDR3 runs to 13 residues. Deletions cut 4 bases from V and 5 bases from J, with 14 bases between. Here the CDR3 DNA reads TGCAGCGTTGTTGCATCCCACGGGTATGGCTACACCTTC. The encoded protein is CSVVASHGYGYTF.

Ten or more counts support this clonotype. The chain has TRBV11-1 and TRBJ2-5, with a tentative D call TRBD1 (6 bases). The V gene lost 4 bases and the J gene lost 4 bases, with 13 bases spanning the gap. The CDR3 has 14 amino acids. Germline V CDR1 and CDR2: SGHAT, FQDESV (reference sequence). The CDR3 coding sequence is TGTGCCAGCAGCTCCCACTCAGGGGTAGAGACCCAGTACTTC. Its protein product is CASSSHSGVETQYF. Drawing the rest from reference TRBV11-1 and TRBJ2-5, the complete variable domain is EAEVAQSPRYKITEKSQAVAFWCDPISGHATLYWYRQILGQGPELLVQFQDESVVDDSQLPKDRFSAERLKGVDSTLKIQPAELGDSAMYLCASSSHSGVETQYFGPGTRLLVL.

The chain joins TRBV7-9 to TRBJ2-1, with a possible D match to TRBD2 (5 bases). The CDR3 totals 17 residues. The ends were cut back, 4 bases at V and 4 bases at J, with 20 bases in the middle. Germline CDR1 is SEHNR and CDR2 is FQNEAQ (reference sequence). In DNA form, the CDR3 reads TGTGCCAGCAGCTCCCCGGGATCCTCCAACCTTTACAATGAGCAGTTCTTC. Its translation: CASSSPGSSNLYNEQFF.

The chain couples TRBV20-1 to TRBJ2-7, with D perhaps matching TRBD1 (5 bases). Germline-derived CDR1 and CDR2 are DFQATT and SNEGSKA (reference sequence). The CDR3 totals 14 residues. V was shortened by 6 bases and J by 3 bases, with 18 bases between the two germline ends. The CDR3 reads CSAKQASLSYEQYF. The CDR3 DNA reads TGCAGTGCAAAACAGGCCTCCTTAAGCTACGAGCAGTACTTC.